The 12 T cell receptor beta chains in this list originate from one sample, sequenced in a study of human T cells and chemical hapten exposure. One entry per CDR3 protein, called by TCRdb with MiXCR from the RACE reads. The sample gives around 300,000 distinct CDR3 sequences, 7.5% to 8% of which show up once; roughly 1.2% is in the top ten. Sample time point: pre-sensitization, week 0. Sample treatment: therapeutic diphenylcyclopropenone sensitization with weekly scalp DPC. The sample consisted of whole blood, taken in connection with sensitization to the hapten diphenylcyclopropenone (DPC). These receptors were collected from a man younger than 30 with alopecia areata. Some clones in this sample may be carry-over from other donors' samples.

This chain uses TRBV4-1 with TRBJ2-3; D unclear. The V gene's germline CDR1 is MGHRA and CDR2 YSYEKL. V was cut by 1 base and J by 6 bases, with 14 bases left in between. This CDR3 has 15 residues. The CDR3 sequence is CASSQGGRTVDTQYF. The DNA of the CDR3 is TGCGCCAGCAGCCAAGGCGGTCGGACCGTGGATACGCAGTATTTT.

This clonotype was recorded at least ten times. DNA of the CDR3: TGTGCCAGCAGCTTACCCTTGGGACAGGTTGATACGCAGTATTTT. Protein product: CASSLPLGQVDTQYF. The chain combines TRBV7-2 with TRBJ2-3, with TRBD1 matching 8 bases. V dropped 2 bases and J dropped 6; count of bases not matched to a gene: 7. The germline CDR1 and CDR2 sequences are SGHTA and FQGNSA. This CDR3 is built from 15 residues.

V gene TRBV6-2 or TRBV6-3 combines with J gene TRBJ1-1; D not certain. CDR1 and CDR2 (germline): MNHEY, SVGEGT. The V end lost 6 bases, the J end lost 7 bases, and 12 bases lay between the germline ends. The CDR3 sequence is 12 residues long. The CDR3 sequence: CASSPTRVEAFF. For the CDR3, the DNA is TGTGCCAGCAGCCCCACACGGGTTGAAGCTTTCTTT.

This clonotype has a count of ten or more. V gene TRBV15 combines with J gene TRBJ2-2; the match to TRBD1 covers 7 bases. Germline lookup yields CDR1 LNHNV and CDR2 YYDKDF (reference sequence). Losses at the gene ends were 1 base for V and 7 bases for J; bases not matched to a gene: 6. The CDR3 spans 15 residues. CDR3 bases: TGTGCCACCAGCAGAGGGGGGACAGTGTACGGGGAGCTGTTTTTT. It translates to CATSRGGTVYGELFF.

This clonotype was recorded at least ten times. The chain combines TRBV25-1 with TRBJ2-1, with TRBD2 matching 8 bases. J was trimmed by 8 bases and V by 3 bases; bases with no gene match: 6. This CDR3 is built from 14 residues. CDR1 and CDR2 (germline): MGHDK, SYGVNS. The CDR3 reads CASSDRAGAHEQFF. The CDR3 nucleotides are TGTGCCAGCAGTGATAGAGCGGGGGCCCATGAGCAGTTCTTC.

In this sample, this clonotype turned up a few times. The chain links TRBV5-1 to TRBJ1-1, with 7 bases that match TRBD1. CDR3 length equals 16 residues. V was clipped by 0 bases and J by 2 bases; unmatched bases: 7. Germline V gene data show CDR1 as SGHRS and CDR2 as YFSETQ. The CDR3 loop reads CASSLVAGGTNTEAFF. For the CDR3, the DNA is TGCGCCAGCAGCTTGGTCGCAGGGGGTACTAACACTGAAGCTTTCTTT.

This sequence joins TRBV5-1 and TRBJ1-5; D gene unclear. CDR1 is SGHRS and CDR2 is YFSETQ in the germline V gene. CDR3 length: 16 residues. Trimming cost V 0 bases and J 4 bases, with 14 bases left between them. The CDR3 is CASSLGARSGNQPQHF. The CDR3 DNA follows: TGCGCCAGCAGCTTGGGGGCCCGGAGCGGGAATCAGCCCCAGCATTTT. The full variable domain, its missing parts supplied by reference TRBV5-1 and TRBJ1-5, is KAGVTQTPRYLIKTRGQQVTLSCSPISGHRSVSWYQQTPGQGLQFLFEYFSETQRNKGNFPGRFSGRQFSNSRSEMNVSTLELGDSALYLCASSLGARSGNQPQHFGDGTRLSIL.

The chain links TRBV24-1 to TRBJ2-5; 11 nucleotides match TRBD2. The CDR3 has 15 amino acids. Germline V gives CDR1 KGHDR, CDR2 SFDVKD. The trim removed 4 bases at V and 10 bases at J, leaving 10 bases unmatched. The DNA for the CDR3 is TGTGCCACCAGTGAGCTAGCGGGGGGAACCACTTTCCAGTACTTC. Residues: CATSELAGGTTFQYF.

The rearrangement uses TRBV6-6 and TRBJ1-1; no definite D call. This CDR3 has 15 amino acids. Per the germline V gene, CDR1 is MNHNY and CDR2 is SVGAGI (reference sequence). The V gene lost 6 bases and the J gene lost 2 bases, with 16 bases spanning the gap. The CDR3 coding sequence is TGTGCCAGCAGCGAAGGGTTGGGTATCAACACTGAAGCTTTCTTT. This sequence encodes CASSEGLGINTEAFF.

The V gene is TRBV7-2, the J gene TRBJ2-5; TRBD2 might be the D (7 bases). Germline V lookup: CDR1 SGHTA, CDR2 FQGNSA. V lost 3 bases to trimming and J lost 6 bases, with 14 bases between them. CDR3 size: 14 residues. The CDR3 here is CASSLGGARKTQYF. The CDR3, as DNA: TGTGCCAGCAGCTTGGGGGGGGCCAGGAAGACCCAGTACTTC. Based on the CDR3 plus reference TRBV7-2 and TRBJ2-5, the full variable domain is GAGVSQSPSNKVTEKGKDVELRCDPISGHTALYWYRQSLGQGLEFLIYFQGNSAPDKSGLPSDRFSAERTGGSVSTLTIQRTQQEDSAVYLCASSLGGARKTQYFGPGTRLLVL.

This clonotype was picked up many times. V gene TRBV7-2 combines with J gene TRBJ2-3; 8 nucleotides line up with TRBD2. Losses at the gene ends were 8 bases for V and 4 bases for J; bases not matched to a gene: 5. The CDR3 covers 13 residues. Germline loops: CDR1 SGHTA, CDR2 FQGNSA. Here the CDR3 reads CASSTGGPDTQYF. In nucleotides, the CDR3 is TGTGCCAGCTCAACGGGGGGGCCAGATACGCAGTATTTT. Full variable domain (missing parts from reference TRBV7-2 and TRBJ2-3): GAGVSQSPSNKVTEKGKDVELRCDPISGHTALYWYRQSLGQGLEFLIYFQGNSAPDKSGLPSDRFSAERTGGSVSTLTIQRTQQEDSAVYLCASSTGGPDTQYFGPGTRLTVL.

This clonotype was picked up a small number of times. The CDR3 sequence: CASSRGGSAEAFF. In DNA form, the CDR3 reads TGTGCCAGCAGCCGGGGTGGAAGCGCTGAAGCTTTCTTT. The chain is built from TRBV11-2 and TRBJ1-1, with no clear D. The V end was cut by 5 bases, the J end by 6 bases, with 13 bases between. The germline CDR1 and CDR2 sequences are SGHAT and FQNNGV. This CDR3 has 13 residues.